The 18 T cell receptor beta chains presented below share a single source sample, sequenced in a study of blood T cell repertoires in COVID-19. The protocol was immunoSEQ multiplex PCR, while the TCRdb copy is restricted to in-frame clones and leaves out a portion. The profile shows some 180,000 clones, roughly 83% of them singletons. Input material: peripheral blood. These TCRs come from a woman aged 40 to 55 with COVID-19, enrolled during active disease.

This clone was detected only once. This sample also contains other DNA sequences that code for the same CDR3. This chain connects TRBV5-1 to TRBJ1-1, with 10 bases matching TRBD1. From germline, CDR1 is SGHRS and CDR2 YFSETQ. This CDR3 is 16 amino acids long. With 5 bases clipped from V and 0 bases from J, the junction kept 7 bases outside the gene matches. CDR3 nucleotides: TGCGCCAGCAGTTCCGGGACAGGGGCCATGAACACTGAAGCTTTCTTT. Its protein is CASSSGTGAMNTEAFF.

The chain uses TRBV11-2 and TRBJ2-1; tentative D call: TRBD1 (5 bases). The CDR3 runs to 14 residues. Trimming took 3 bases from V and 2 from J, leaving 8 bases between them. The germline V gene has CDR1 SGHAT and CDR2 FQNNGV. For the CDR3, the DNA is TGTGCCAGCAGCTTGGCAGGGCCCTACAATGAGCAGTTCTTC. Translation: CASSLAGPYNEQFF.

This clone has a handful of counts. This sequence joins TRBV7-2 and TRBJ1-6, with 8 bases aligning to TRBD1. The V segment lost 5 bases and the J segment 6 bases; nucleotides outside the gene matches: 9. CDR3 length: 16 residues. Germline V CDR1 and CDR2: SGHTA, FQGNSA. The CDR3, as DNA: TGTGCCAGCAGCCCGGGGACAGGTGCCTTTAATTCACCCCTCCACTTT. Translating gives CASSPGTGAFNSPLHF. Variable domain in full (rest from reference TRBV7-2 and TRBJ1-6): GAGVSQSPSNKVTEKGKDVELRCDPISGHTALYWYRQSLGQGLEFLIYFQGNSAPDKSGLPSDRFSAERTGGSVSTLTIQRTQQEDSAVYLCASSPGTGAFNSPLHFGNGTRLTVT.

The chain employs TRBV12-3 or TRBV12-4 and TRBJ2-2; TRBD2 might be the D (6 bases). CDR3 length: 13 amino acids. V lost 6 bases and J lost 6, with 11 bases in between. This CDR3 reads CASRASDPGELFF. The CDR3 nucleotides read TGTGCCAGCAGGGCTAGCGACCCCGGGGAGCTGTTTTTT.

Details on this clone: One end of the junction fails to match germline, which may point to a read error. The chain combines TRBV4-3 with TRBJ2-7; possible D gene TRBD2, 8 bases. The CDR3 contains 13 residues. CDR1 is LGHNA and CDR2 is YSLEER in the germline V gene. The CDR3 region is CASSQDISGTVLF. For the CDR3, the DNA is TGCGCCAGCAGCCAAGATATTAGCGGGACAGTCCTTTTC.

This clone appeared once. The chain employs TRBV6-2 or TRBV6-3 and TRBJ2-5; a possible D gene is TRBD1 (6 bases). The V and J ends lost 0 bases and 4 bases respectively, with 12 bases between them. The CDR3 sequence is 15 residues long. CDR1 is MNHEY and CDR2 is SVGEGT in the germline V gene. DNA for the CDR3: TGTGCCAGCAGTTACTCGGCAGGGGTGTCAGAGACCCAGTACTTC. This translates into CASSYSAGVSETQYF.

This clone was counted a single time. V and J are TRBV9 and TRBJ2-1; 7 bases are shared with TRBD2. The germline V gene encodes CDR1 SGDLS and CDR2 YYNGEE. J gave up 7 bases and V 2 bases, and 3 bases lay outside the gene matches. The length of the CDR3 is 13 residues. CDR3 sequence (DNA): TGTGCCAGCAGCGTTGGGACTACAAATGAGCAGTTCTTC. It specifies CASSVGTTNEQFF.

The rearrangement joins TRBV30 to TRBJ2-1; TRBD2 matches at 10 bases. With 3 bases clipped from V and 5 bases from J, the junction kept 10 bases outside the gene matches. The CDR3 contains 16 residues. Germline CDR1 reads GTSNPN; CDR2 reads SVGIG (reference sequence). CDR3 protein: CAWSAPSGGAHNEQFF. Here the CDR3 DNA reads TGTGCCTGGAGCGCCCCTAGCGGGGGCGCCCACAATGAGCAGTTCTTC. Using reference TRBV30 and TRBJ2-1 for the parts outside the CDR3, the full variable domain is SQTIHQWPATLVQPVGSPLSLECTVEGTSNPNLYWYRQAAGRGLQLLFYSVGIGQISSEVPQNLSASRPQDRQFILSSKKLLLSDSGFYLCAWSAPSGGAHNEQFFGPGTRLTVL.

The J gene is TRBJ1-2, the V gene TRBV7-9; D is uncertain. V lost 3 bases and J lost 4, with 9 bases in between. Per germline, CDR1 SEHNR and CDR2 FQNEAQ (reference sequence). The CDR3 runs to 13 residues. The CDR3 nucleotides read TGTGCCAGCAGCTTCCCCAGTGGCTATGGCTACACCTTC. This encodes CASSFPSGYGYTF.

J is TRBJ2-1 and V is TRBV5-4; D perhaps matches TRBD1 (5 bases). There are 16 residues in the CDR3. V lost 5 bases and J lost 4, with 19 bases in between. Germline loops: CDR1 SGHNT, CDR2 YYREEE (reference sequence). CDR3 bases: TGTGCCAGCAGTCATAAGGGGCAGGAGCCATACAATGAGCAGTTCTTC. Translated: CASSHKGQEPYNEQFF.

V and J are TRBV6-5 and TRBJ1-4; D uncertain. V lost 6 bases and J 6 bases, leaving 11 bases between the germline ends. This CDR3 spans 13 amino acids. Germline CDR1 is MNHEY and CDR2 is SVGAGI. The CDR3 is CASRGPNDEKLFF. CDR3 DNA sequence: TGTGCCAGCAGGGGCCCCAATGATGAAAAACTGTTTTTT.

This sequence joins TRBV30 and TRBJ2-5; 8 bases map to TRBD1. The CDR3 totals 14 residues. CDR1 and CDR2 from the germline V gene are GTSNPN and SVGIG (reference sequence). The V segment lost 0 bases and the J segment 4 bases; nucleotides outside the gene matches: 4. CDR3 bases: TGTGCCTGGAGTGTCGGACAGGGCAGAGAGACCCAGTACTTC. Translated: CAWSVGQGRETQYF.

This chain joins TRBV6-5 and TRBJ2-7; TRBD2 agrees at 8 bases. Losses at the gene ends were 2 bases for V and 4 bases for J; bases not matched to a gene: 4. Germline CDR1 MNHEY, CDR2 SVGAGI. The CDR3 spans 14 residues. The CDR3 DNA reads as TGTGCCAGCAGTTACGGTAGCGGGGATTACGAGCAGTACTTC. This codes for CASSYGSGDYEQYF.

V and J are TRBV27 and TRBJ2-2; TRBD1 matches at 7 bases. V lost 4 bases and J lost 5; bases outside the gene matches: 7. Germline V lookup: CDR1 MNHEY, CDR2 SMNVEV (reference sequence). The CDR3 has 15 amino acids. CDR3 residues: CASSSRTGWTGELFF. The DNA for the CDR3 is TGTGCCAGCAGTTCGAGGACAGGTTGGACCGGGGAGCTGTTTTTT.

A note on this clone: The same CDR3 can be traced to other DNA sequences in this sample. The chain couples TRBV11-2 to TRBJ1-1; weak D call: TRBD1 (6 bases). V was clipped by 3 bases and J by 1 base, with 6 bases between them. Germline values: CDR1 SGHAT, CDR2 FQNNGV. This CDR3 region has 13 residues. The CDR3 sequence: CASSLTGNTEAFF. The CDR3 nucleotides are TGTGCCAGCAGCTTGACAGGGAACACTGAAGCTTTCTTT. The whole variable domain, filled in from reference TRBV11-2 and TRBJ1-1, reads EAGVAQSPRYKIIEKRQSVAFWCNPISGHATLYWYQQILGQGPKLLIQFQNNGVVDDSQLPKDRFSAERLKGVDSTLKIQPAKLEDSAVYLCASSLTGNTEAFFGQGTRLTVV.

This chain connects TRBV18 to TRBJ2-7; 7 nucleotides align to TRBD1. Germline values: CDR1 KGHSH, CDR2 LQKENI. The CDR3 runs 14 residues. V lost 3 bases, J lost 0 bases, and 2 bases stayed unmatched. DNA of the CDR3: TGTGCCAGCTCACCTGGGGACAGCTCCTACGAGCAGTACTTC. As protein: CASSPGDSSYEQYF.

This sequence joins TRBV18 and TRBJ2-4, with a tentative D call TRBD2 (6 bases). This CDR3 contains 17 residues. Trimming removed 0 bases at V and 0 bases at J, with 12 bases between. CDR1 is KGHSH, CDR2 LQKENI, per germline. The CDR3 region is CASSPPGAGLAKNIQYF. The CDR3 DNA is TGTGCCAGCTCACCACCGGGAGCGGGTCTAGCCAAAAACATTCAGTACTTC.

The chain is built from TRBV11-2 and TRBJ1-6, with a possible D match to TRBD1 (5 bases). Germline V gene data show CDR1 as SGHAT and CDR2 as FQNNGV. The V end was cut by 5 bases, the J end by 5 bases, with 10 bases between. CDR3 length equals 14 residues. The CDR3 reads CASSRKGNNSPLHF. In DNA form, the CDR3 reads TGTGCCAGCAGCCGTAAGGGGAATAATTCACCCCTCCACTTT.